This record covers a single T cell receptor beta chain. This table comes from immunoSEQ multiplex PCR, and its TCRdb copy is limited to in-frame clones, with some not included. The sample yields around 96,000 clones, about 93% seen once. Germline CDR1 and CDR2: SGHDN and FVKESK. This CDR3 spans 15 amino acids. Trimming took 4 bases from V and 7 from J, leaving 16 bases between them. This sample stems from a study of T cell changes during pregnancy in multiple sclerosis. This chain connects TRBV14 to TRBJ1-4, with a weak D call TRBD1 (5 bases). This specimen was peripheral blood, taken in the first trimester of pregnancy. This TCR came from a female donor with multiple sclerosis, enrolled in a pregnancy study. The CDR3 loop reads CASSRRPGGGEKLFF. For the CDR3, the DNA is TGTGCCAGCAGCCGCCGGCCCGGGGGAGGTGAAAAACTGTTTTTT.